This T cell receptor (beta chain) appears in the sequencing data of a study of read filtering for tumor transcriptome and immune sequencing. Study as a whole: Roughly 8 patients were R-ISS I, approximately 15 were R-ISS II, six or seven were R-ISS III. Study-wide findings and caveats: Without single-read clonotypes, shared clonotype proportions correlated more between IR-seq and RNA-seq. Sorted CD138-negative bone marrow cells were not purified T cells.

This library used around 400 ng RNA and molecular barcoded adaptors spanning alpha/delta and beta/gamma chains. TCRdb called the reads again in MiXCR, with one record for every CDR3 protein. There are 90,000 or so distinct CDR3 sequences in the sample; under 25% occur only once, and 9.5% to 12% lies in the top ten. Germline V lookup: CDR1 MNHEY, CDR2 SVGEGT. This CDR3 contains 14 residues. Notes on this clonotype: Its target is not known. The junction differs from germline at one of its ends, possibly a read error.

This clonotype was sampled from a donor at least 40 years old with multiple myeloma. The source material was a population of CD138-negative cells sorted from bone marrow. The genes are TRBV6-2 or TRBV6-3 and TRBJ2-7; 9 bases are shared with TRBD1. Here the CDR3 reads CAGSTGTGSSEQYF. CDR3 nucleotides: TGTGCCGGCAGTACCGGGACAGGGTCTTCCGAGCAGTACTTC.